This TCR beta chain was retrieved from a study of metastatic and nonmetastatic thyroid tumors. Study-wide background: For malignant and benign thyroid patients, tumor or nodule tissue and blood were the sources whose repertoires were compared.

This clone is medium-sized (0.01 to 0.1%) in the sample. Source study methods: What underpinned the distant-metastasis classifier for papillary thyroid cancer was the set of CDR3 differences across clinicopathological groups. TCRdb re-clonotyped the PCR reads through MiXCR. Clone size and V and J calls follow TCRdb, not the original study. The sample has roughly 7,000 clones; 30% are singletons. None of the patients had undergone any treatment ahead of thyroid surgery. CDR3 length equals 15 residues. V dropped 6 bases and J dropped 3; count of bases not matched to a gene: 9. Per the germline V gene, CDR1 is LNHDA and CDR2 is SQIVND (reference sequence).

Sequencing was carried out using tumor tissue. The TCR comes from a female donor with papillary thyroid cancer or a benign thyroid nodule (not recorded which). Some clones in this sample may be carry-over from other donors' samples. The chain joins TRBV19 to TRBJ2-3, with TRBD2 matching over 7 bases. The CDR3 loop is CASSPGGGRTDTQYF. CDR3 DNA: TGTGCCAGTAGCCCGGGGGGTGGACGGACAGATACGCAGTATTTT.